Listed below are T cell receptor beta chains from one sample, sequenced in a study of blood T cell repertoires in COVID-19. Clones were read by immunoSEQ multiplex PCR, and TCRdb kept only the in-frame ones, dropping some. The data hold about 250,000 clones, with roughly 85% observed a single time. Sequenced sample: PBMCs or T cells enriched from blood (not recorded which). The receptor source for this set is a woman aged 45-59 years with acute COVID-19. The CDR3 runs from the conserved cysteine through the conserved F or W. A D gene is named only where the DNA matches it firmly. Clone size is given for some rows only: seen once, a few or many times, or a class if the clone is expanded.

clone size | J gene | D gene | V gene | CDR3 DNA | CDR3 protein
- | TRBJ1-1 | TRBD1 | TRBV7-9 | TGTGCCAGCAGCGTACAGGGGGCCGGAGGTATGTTAGGGAACACTGAAGCTTTCTTT | CASSVQGAGGMLGNTEAFF
- | TRBJ2-1 | - | TRBV12-3/TRBV12-4 | TGTGCCAGCAGTTTAATCGGGGGCAATGAGCAGTTCTTC | CASSLIGGNEQFF
- | TRBJ1-2 | - | TRBV7-9 | TGTGCCATCCTTTACCTCCTAGACCCGACCCGCTATGGCTACACCTTC | CAILYLLDPTRYGYTF
- | TRBJ1-2 | TRBD1 | TRBV4-3 | TGCGCCAGCAGCCAAGTAGCAGGGGGCAACTATGGCTACACCTTC | CASSQVAGGNYGYTF
- | TRBJ2-4 | - | TRBV5-6 | TGTGCCAGCAGCTTGCGAGGGCTAGCCAAAAACATTCAGTACTTC | CASSLRGLAKNIQYF
- | TRBJ2-5 | - | TRBV2 | TGTGCCAGCAGTGACGGGGAGACCCAGTACTTC | CASSDGETQYF
- | TRBJ1-5 | TRBD1 | TRBV5-6 | TGTGCCAGCAGCACCGGACAGGTTAGCAATCAGCCCCAGCATTTT | CASSTGQVSNQPQHF
- | TRBJ1-1 | - | TRBV7-9 | TGTGCCAGCAGCTTAAGCGGGGGTCTCACTGAAGCTTTCTTT | CASSLSGGLTEAFF
- | TRBJ1-1 | - | TRBV14 | TGTGCCAGCAGCCAAGGGGGGGAGACGAACACTGAAGCTTTCTTT | CASSQGGETNTEAFF
- | TRBJ1-5 | TRBD1 | TRBV19 | TGTGCCAGTACGCAGACAGGGGATCAGCCCCAGCATTTT | CASTQTGDQPQHF
- | TRBJ2-5 | - | TRBV3-1/TRBV3-2 | TGTGCCAGCAGCCAAGGACAGAGAGTAGAGACCCAGTACTTC | CASSQGQRVETQYF
- | TRBJ1-2 | - | TRBV4-1 | TGCGCCAGCAGCCCGGACAGACTCACTAACTATGGCTACACCTTC | CASSPDRLTNYGYTF
- | TRBJ2-5 | - | TRBV12-3/TRBV12-4 | TGTGCCAGCAGTTTTGAGGGTCGGGAGACCCAGTACTTC | CASSFEGRETQYF
once | TRBJ2-5 | - | TRBV24-1 | TGTGCCACCAGTCCTGGGACATCGTACCAAGAGACCCAGTACTTC | CATSPGTSYQETQYF
once | TRBJ2-1 | - | TRBV19 | TGTGCCGCTGGGCTAAACGGTGAGCAGTTCTTC | CAAGLNGEQFF
- | TRBJ2-5 | TRBD1 | TRBV2 | TGTGCCAGCAGTGACCCGGGACAGCAAGAGACCCAGTACTTC | CASSDPGQQETQYF
- | TRBJ1-5 | - | TRBV4-2 | TGTGCCAGCAGCCAAGATTCGGGAAGCAATCAGCCCCAGCATTTT | CASSQDSGSNQPQHF
- | TRBJ2-1 | TRBD2 | TRBV5-1 | TGCGCCAGCACTAGCGGGGCAACCTACAATGAGCAGTTCTTC | CASTSGATYNEQFF
- | TRBJ1-2 | - | TRBV7-9 | TGTGCCAGCAGCTTAGAACAGCTTAACTATGGCTACACCTTC | CASSLEQLNYGYTF
- | TRBJ1-6 | TRBD1 | TRBV2 | TGTGCCAGCAGGCCAACTAGACAGGGGAATTCACCCCTCCACTTT | CASRPTRQGNSPLHF
- | TRBJ2-5 | TRBD2 | TRBV20-1 | TGCAGTGCTAGTAATGGGGGACTAGAAGAGACCCAGTACTTC | CSASNGGLEETQYF
- | TRBJ2-1 | TRBD2 | TRBV27 | TGTGCCAGCAGTCGTGGACTAGTCGAGTCGTTCTATGAGCAGTTCTTC | CASSRGLVESFYEQFF
- | TRBJ2-3 | TRBD1 | TRBV19 | TGTGCCAGTAACTCGCGGACAGGGTGGGATACGCAGTATTTT | CASNSRTGWDTQYF
- | TRBJ2-5 | - | TRBV7-2 | TGTGCCAGCAGCTCCGTCGGGGAGCTCCCTGGAGAGACCCAGTACTTC | CASSSVGELPGETQYF
once | TRBJ1-2 | - | TRBV3-1/TRBV3-2 | TGTGCCAGCAGCCAAGATGGCCAGGGTGATGGCTACACCTTC | CASSQDGQGDGYTF
- | TRBJ2-7 | - | TRBV6-5 | TGTGCCAGCAGTTACTTTGGCGGGGGCGACGAGCAGTACTTC | CASSYFGGGDEQYF
- | TRBJ2-5 | - | TRBV30 | TGTGCCTGGAGTGGCGCAGGGCAAGAGACCCAGTACTTC | CAWSGAGQETQYF
- | TRBJ2-1 | - | TRBV9 | TGTGCCAGCAGTCGCGATGGGAGCGATGAGCAGTTCTTC | CASSRDGSDEQFF
- | TRBJ2-7 | - | TRBV4-3 | TGCGCCAGCAGCCAAGCCCTTGTGTTGGGGGCACACGAGCAGTACTTC | CASSQALVLGAHEQYF
- | TRBJ1-2 | - | TRBV10-3 | TGTGCCATCAGTGAGTCGAGTGGAGGCTATGGCTACACCTTC | CAISESSGGYGYTF
- | TRBJ1-1 | TRBD1 | TRBV5-1 | TGCGCCAGCAGACAGGACAGGGGGCGCTTGGACACTGAAGCTTTCTTT | CASRQDRGRLDTEAFF
- | TRBJ2-7 | TRBD2 | TRBV18 | TGTGCCAGCTCACGACCTAGCGGGGGCTCCTACGAGCAGTACTTC | CASSRPSGGSYEQYF
- | TRBJ1-4 | - | TRBV30 | TGTGCCTTTATTCAGGGGCCAACTAATGAAAAACTGTTTTTT | CAFIQGPTNEKLFF
- | TRBJ2-1 | TRBD2 | TRBV7-2 | TGTGCCAGCAGCTTAGAAGCAGGGAGGGGCTACAATGAGCAGTTCTTC | CASSLEAGRGYNEQFF
- | TRBJ1-1 | - | TRBV11-2 | TGTGCCATCCCCGGGGGGGGCACTGAAGCTTTCTTT | CAIPGGGTEAFF
- | TRBJ1-2 | - | TRBV7-2 | TGTGCCAGCAGCTTAGAGACACTCCGACGCTATGGCTACACCTTC | CASSLETLRRYGYTF
- | TRBJ1-2 | - | TRBV19 | TGTGCCAGTAGTACCTCCGAGGAGCTAGGAGGCTACACCTTC | CASSTSEELGGYTF
- | TRBJ1-5 | - | TRBV18 | TGTGCCAGCTCTCGGAGTCACGGAGGGGATCGACAGCCCCAGCATTTT | CASSRSHGGDRQPQHF
- | TRBJ1-5 | - | TRBV7-2 | TGTGCCAGCAGCCCCCATCAGGGGTACAATCAGCCCCAGCATTTT | CASSPHQGYNQPQHF
- | TRBJ1-6 | - | TRBV9 | TGTGCCAGCAGCCCCCGAGGCGGGGCCGATTCACCCCTCCACTTT | CASSPRGGADSPLHF
- | TRBJ1-1 | - | TRBV6-4 | TGTGCCAGTGAGAGTTATATGAACACTGAAGCTTTCTTT | CASESYMNTEAFF
few | TRBJ1-5 | - | TRBV4-3 | TGCGCCAGCAGCCAAGATTTTCGTCAGCCCCAGCATTTT | CASSQDFRQPQHF
- | TRBJ1-2 | TRBD1 | TRBV6-5 | TGTGCCAGCAGCCAGGACAGGAGAGGAGGCTACACCTTC | CASSQDRRGGYTF
once | TRBJ1-2 | TRBD1 | TRBV5-4 | TGTGCCAGCAGCGGGCCATGGACAGGGTATGGCTACACCTTC | CASSGPWTGYGYTF
- | TRBJ2-2 | - | TRBV7-9 | TGTGCCAGCAGTCTTACTCCCGGGGAGCTGTTTTTT | CASSLTPGELFF
few | TRBJ2-2 | - | TRBV18 | TGTGCCAGCTCACCACCGAGCACCGGGGAGCTGTTTTTT | CASSPPSTGELFF
- | TRBJ2-5 | - | TRBV19 | TGTGCCAGTAGTTCCGCTCCCGGGACCCAGTACTTC | CASSSAPGTQYF
- | TRBJ1-1 | TRBD1 | TRBV27 | TGTGCCAGCAGTTTAACAGGGGGGAACACTGAAGCTTTCTTT | CASSLTGGNTEAFF
- | TRBJ1-1 | - | TRBV12-3/TRBV12-4 | TGTGCCAGCAGTTTAGGGAGCCTTTTTGCTTTCTTT | CASSLGSLFAFF
- | TRBJ2-3 | TRBD2 | TRBV18 | TGTGCCAGCTCACTGAGCGGGGCCACAGATACGCAGTATTTT | CASSLSGATDTQYF
- | TRBJ1-3 | - | TRBV10-3 | TGTGCCATCAGTGAGTCGCGGGCGAAATTCTCTGGAAACACCATATATTTT | CAISESRAKFSGNTIYF
- | TRBJ2-2 | TRBD1 | TRBV4-3 | TGCGCCAGCAGCCAAGGGGACAGAAACACCGGGGAGCTGTTTTTT | CASSQGDRNTGELFF
- | TRBJ1-3 | - | TRBV5-4 | TGTGCCAGCAGCTTGGGATCGCGGGGGAGGGCAAGCGGAAACACCATATATTTT | CASSLGSRGRASGNTIYF
- | TRBJ1-4 | - | TRBV19 | TGTGCCAGTAGGAGATCCGGGACTGTACCTAATGAAAAACTGTTTTTT | CASRRSGTVPNEKLFF
- | TRBJ1-2 | - | TRBV6-1 | TGTGCCAGCAGTGAACTGGAGTTTAGCGGCTACACCTTC | CASSELEFSGYTF
once | TRBJ2-3 | - | TRBV9 | TGTGCCAGCAGCGTAGGGTATTGGAGGGCAGTTAGCACAGATACGCAGTATTTT | CASSVGYWRAVSTDTQYF
once | TRBJ1-1 | TRBD1 | TRBV10-3 | TGTGCCAGCCAATCGACAGGGGCTAACACTGAAGCTTTCTTT | CASQSTGANTEAFF
- | TRBJ2-5 | TRBD1 | TRBV7-6 | TGTGCCAGCAGACCAAGACAGGGTGGAGGAGAGACCCAGTACTTC | CASRPRQGGGETQYF
- | TRBJ2-1 | TRBD2 | TRBV5-1 | TGCGCCAGCAGCTCAGAAGCGGGGGTTTCCTACAATGAGCAGTTCTTC | CASSSEAGVSYNEQFF